This entry concerns a single TCR beta chain. Its antigen is undetermined. These data originate in a study of T cell responses to AZD1222 COVID-19 vaccine. Study-wide results and caveats: White British ancestry dominated among donors, who included more females, and clonal diversity was possibly underestimated. Unmutated variant regions are reportedly targeted by nearly half of spike-specific TCRs. Dominant CD4 TCR responses targeted spike regions 160-218 and 743-854. Repertoire sampling occurred only after the peak T cell response.

Assay: immunoSEQ multiplex PCR; the TCRdb copy retains only in-frame clones and omits some. This sample has over 100,000 clones; roughly nine tenths occur once, and the top ten carry 7.5%. The CDR3 sequence is 14 residues long. V lost 3 bases to trimming and J lost 1 base, with 9 bases between them. Germline V CDR1 and CDR2: SEHNR, FQNEAQ (reference sequence). The clonotype was recovered from an adult in good health. V and J are TRBV7-9 and TRBJ2-5; D call uncertain. Sample: peripheral blood, taken on day 0 of AZD1222 vaccination. The CDR3 loop reads CASSFLGGQETQYF. The CDR3 nucleotides are TGTGCCAGCAGCTTCCTGGGCGGCCAAGAGACCCAGTACTTC.